Following are 16 T cell receptor beta chains from one sample sequenced in a study of T cells in Graves' hyperthyroidism and ophthalmopathy. Amplification of TCR beta CDR3 regions was performed using RNA transcripts as template. RT-PCR in the first round (using the HTBI primer set) targeted the TCR CDR3. Each CDR3 protein is one row after TCRdb ran MiXCR on the multiplex PCR reads. The sample shows roughly 280,000 distinct CDR3 sequences, about 20% of them seen only once. Sequenced material: blood. The receptor set was obtained from a man aged 25 to 40 with Graves' ophthalmopathy.

This clonotype occurred a few times. The rearrangement joins TRBV6-6 to TRBJ1-4; TRBD1 matches at 8 bases. Looked up from germline, CDR1 is MNHNY and CDR2 is SVGAGI (reference sequence). The CDR3 contains 14 residues. The V and J ends lost 2 bases and 8 bases, in that order; junction bases with no gene match: 4. CDR3 coding DNA: TGTGCCAGCAGTTACCAGGGGGCGCGGGAAAAACTGTTTTTT. This translates into CASSYQGAREKLFF.

This clonotype occurred a few times. The chain combines TRBV6-1 with TRBJ2-2, with 8 positions matching TRBD1. In germline, CDR1 is MNHNS, CDR2 SASEGT. J was trimmed by 9 bases and V by 6 bases; bases with no gene match: 15. CDR3 size: 16 residues. Here the CDR3 reads CASRPRTGRGYWELFF. In DNA form, the CDR3 reads TGTGCCAGCAGGCCCCGGACAGGGCGTGGGTATTGGGAGCTGTTTTTT.

J is TRBJ2-1 and V is TRBV4-1; TRBD1 matches 7 bases. V lost 5 bases and J lost 0; bases outside the gene matches: 7. Germline CDR1 MGHRA, CDR2 YSYEKL. This CDR3 is 16 amino acids long. DNA of the CDR3: TGCGCCAGCAGCTGGACAGGTCGCCTCTCCTACAATGAGCAGTTCTTC. Protein product: CASSWTGRLSYNEQFF.

This clonotype was detected only a few times. The genes are TRBV29-1 and TRBJ2-1; D gene uncertain. Trimming removed 4 bases from V and 9 bases from J, with 13 bases in between. Germline V gene data show CDR1 as SQVTM and CDR2 as ANQGSEA. This CDR3 contains 12 residues. The CDR3 loop reads CSVVKGRAEQFF. In DNA form, the CDR3 reads TGCAGCGTTGTCAAGGGTAGGGCTGAGCAGTTCTTC.

This clonotype was observed a handful of times. The chain couples TRBV28 to TRBJ2-3; 7 bases fit TRBD2. The CDR3 length is 15 residues. The J segment lost 2 bases and the V segment lost 4 bases, leaving 6 bases of the junction unmatched. The germline V gene has CDR1 MDHEN and CDR2 SYDVKM. In nucleotides, the CDR3 is TGTGCCAGCAGTTCCACTAGCGCCTTCACAGATACGCAGTATTTT. Translated: CASSSTSAFTDTQYF. Filled out from reference TRBV28 and TRBJ2-3, the complete variable domain reads DVKVTQSSRYLVKRTGEKVFLECVQDMDHENMFWYRQDPGLGLRLIYFSYDVKMKEKGDIPEGYSVSREKKERFSLILESASTNQTSMYLCASSSTSAFTDTQYFGPGTRLTVL.

This clonotype was counted a few times. V gene TRBV6-1 combines with J gene TRBJ1-3, with no clear D. This CDR3 is built from 15 residues. Germline-derived CDR1 and CDR2 are MNHNS and SASEGT. Trimming removed 6 bases at V and 2 bases at J, with 14 bases between. Here the CDR3 reads CASSRDPGTGNTIYF. The CDR3 DNA is TGTGCCAGCAGCCGTGACCCCGGGACTGGAAACACCATATATTTT.

The table lists this clonotype with a few counts. The CDR3 DNA sequence: TGTGCCAGCAGCCCCCGAATACAGGGGACCCAAGAGACCCAGTACTTC. It is translated as CASSPRIQGTQETQYF. The rearrangement joins TRBV7-8 to TRBJ2-5; 7 bases line up with TRBD1. CDR1 and CDR2 from the germline V gene are SGHVS and FQNEAQ. The CDR3 spans 16 residues. Trimming removed 5 bases from V and 1 base from J; junction bases left unmatched: 10.

J is TRBJ2-6 and V is TRBV28; D tentatively fits TRBD1 or TRBD2 (6 bases each). From germline, CDR1 is MDHEN and CDR2 SYDVKM. V was cut by 5 bases and J by 0 bases, with 14 bases left in between. CDR3 length: 17 residues. CDR3 protein: CASSAYRGHSGANVLTF. The CDR3 nucleotides read TGTGCCAGCAGTGCTTACCGGGGGCACTCTGGGGCCAACGTCCTGACTTTC.

This clonotype has more than one count but fewer than ten. J is TRBJ1-1 and V is TRBV29-1; possibly TRBD1 for D (6 bases). CDR3 size: 16 residues. V was pared by 6 bases and J by 0 bases, with 20 bases between. The germline CDR1 and CDR2 sequences are SQVTM and ANQGSEA. The CDR3, as DNA: TGCAGCGTGGACAGAATGGGGGGGGGTTTGAACACTGAAGCTTTCTTT. Translated, it gives CSVDRMGGGLNTEAFF.

This clonotype was observed a few times. V and J are TRBV6-1 and TRBJ2-1, with 7 bases matching TRBD2. Germline CDR1 reads MNHNS; CDR2 reads SASEGT. CDR3 length: 15 residues. V lost 2 bases to trimming and J lost 9 bases; unmatched junction nucleotides: 10. The CDR3: CASSESLGGRTEQFF. Here the CDR3 DNA reads TGTGCCAGCAGTGAAAGTTTGGGCGGGAGAACTGAGCAGTTCTTC.

This clonotype has just a few counts. The chain combines TRBV4-2 with TRBJ2-3; 8 bases match TRBD2. The CDR3 runs 17 residues. The J segment lost 4 bases and the V segment lost 0 bases, leaving 9 bases of the junction unmatched. CDR1 and CDR2 from the germline V gene are LGHNA and YNFKEQ. In DNA form, the CDR3 reads TGTGCCAGCAGCCAAGATGTACAGCGGGGGTTGGCAGATACGCAGTATTTT. It yields the protein CASSQDVQRGLADTQYF.

This clonotype was seen ten or more times. CDR3 DNA: TGCAGCGTCATTCCGGGACAGGAGACCTACGAGCAGTACTTC. This sequence encodes CSVIPGQETYEQYF. This sequence joins TRBV29-1 and TRBJ2-7; TRBD1 agrees at 8 bases. CDR3 size: 14 residues. CDR1 and CDR2 from the germline V gene are SQVTM and ANQGSEA. V trimming: 6 bases; J trimming: 2 bases; junction bases outside the gene matches: 9.

This chain joins TRBV19 and TRBJ1-1, with D uncertain. This CDR3 is 15 amino acids long. The germline gives CDR1 LNHDA, CDR2 SQIVND (reference sequence). Trimming took off 3 bases at V and 0 bases at J, with 11 bases between the two ends. DNA of the CDR3: TGTGCCAGTAGTATTAACGACGTTATGAACACTGAAGCTTTCTTT. Amino acid sequence: CASSINDVMNTEAFF.

This clonotype was observed at least ten times. The chain joins TRBV2 to TRBJ2-1, with TRBD1 matching over 11 bases. Germline assignment: CDR1 SNHLY and CDR2 FYNNEI. The CDR3 spans 14 residues. Germline trimming cut 8 bases from V and 7 bases from J; bases unmatched to any gene: 7. Here the CDR3 DNA reads TGTGCCAGCTCGGGGGACAGGGGGTCAAATGAGCAGTTCTTC. This codes for CASSGDRGSNEQFF.

This clonotype was counted between two and nine times. This rearrangement joins TRBV24-1 to TRBJ2-7, with D unresolved. Germline assignment: CDR1 KGHDR and CDR2 SFDVKD. With 4 bases removed from V and 0 bases from J, the gap between germline ends came to 9 bases. This CDR3 spans 14 amino acids. CDR3 sequence reads: CATSDPGRSYEQYF. The DNA for the CDR3 is TGTGCCACCAGTGACCCCGGACGCTCCTACGAGCAGTACTTC.

The chain recombines TRBV19 with TRBJ1-5, with TRBD1 matching over 9 bases. With V trimmed by 10 bases and J by 4 bases, 8 bases remained unmatched. Germline values: CDR1 LNHDA, CDR2 SQIVND (reference sequence). The length of the CDR3 is 14 residues. The chain's CDR3 is CAKQGAHQNQPQHF. The CDR3 DNA follows: TGTGCCAAACAGGGGGCGCATCAGAATCAGCCCCAGCATTTT.